This paragraph reports one T cell receptor (beta chain). Its specific antigen is unknown. Nothing much larger sits one base from this clone, and base qualities are not available. The donors were some 39 Caucasian individuals from Russia, aged roughly 6 to 100 years, who were systemically healthy. Each donor gave about 9.7 milliliters of peripheral blood, drawn into EDTA-treated Vacutainer tubes. PBMCs were isolated by Ficoll-Paque density-gradient centrifugation, with at least 7 million obtained per sample. Trizol reagent was used to extract total RNA from the PBMCs, yielding at least 6 micrograms per sample. The percentages of naive CD45RAhigh/CD27high T cells were determined by flow cytometry on a PBMC aliquot from every donor. Receptor amplification or capture employed 5' RACE. These reads were obtained on an Illumina HiSeq 2500. A second PCR of about 6 to 12 cycles was run with a J-beta primer mix and a sample-barcoded 5' primer. A template-switch 5' adaptor carrying 12 random nucleotides introduced a unique molecular identifier onto each TCR beta cDNA molecule. At least 3 million CDR3-containing paired-end reads were obtained from each sample. First-strand cDNA was synthesized from all RNA with the Mint cDNA synthesis kit, primed by a TRBC-specific oligonucleotide. Following uracil-DNA glycosylase treatment, all cDNA underwent a first 18-cycle PCR with the universal primers M1SS and BC2_uni_R. The original pipeline was this. For normalization, 1 million high-quality reads were randomly selected from each sample, with every read carrying a distinct molecular identifier. Reads sharing molecular identifiers were discarded rather than binned into consensus sequences. CDR3 identification, clonotype clustering and error correction used MiTCR with a Q25 quality threshold and the strictest error-elimination algorithm. A nonparametric unseen species model with Euler transformation was used to estimate a lower bound on total TCR beta diversity. TCRdb reprocessing: public reads trimmed at Q25 with fastp, clones called with MiXCR, in-frame beta chains kept. Merged by CDR3 protein, the rows form single entries marked with the most common genes and DNA. The V and J calls and clone size are TCRdb's, not the authors'. This sample has roughly 2 million distinct CDR3 sequences in its table, and 49% of those were observed once. The biggest ten clones account for roughly 2.1% of the sample.

The data belong to a study of blood T cells in healthy people across ages (dated by TCRdb to the mid-2010s). Study-level background: In model experiments, template switching captured about one uniquely barcoded TCR beta cDNA molecule for every two T cells. The study measured age-related changes in TCR beta repertoire diversity using deep sequencing normalized with unique cDNA molecular identifiers. Donors were grouped into four age groups: young (average roughly 17 years), middle-aged (about 40), aged (about 60) and long-lived (around 82). To avoid experimental bias, donors of different ages were distributed randomly across sequencing lanes. Using the same blood draw, the study looked at two additional independent replicas of 1 million unique cDNA reads for two donors, one aged 18 to 29 and the other aged 80 or older. General study outcomes and caveats: Donor CMV infection status was unknown, potentially confounding age-related changes in expanded clonotypes. Conclusive comparison of naive and antigen-experienced compartments was prevented by the profiling of bulk unsorted PBMCs. Observed TCR beta diversity correlated strongly with the percentage of naive T cells measured by flow cytometry. Compared with the aged group, the long-lived group had more naive CD4+ T cells, fewer expanded clones and increased TCR diversity, a pattern suggesting age selection. Observed TCR beta diversity per million T cells fell roughly linearly with age, and a significant reduction was already apparent by age around 44. Estimates of total diversity based on one million sequenced T cells were regarded as lower bounds and as underestimates.

Sequences MNHNY (CDR1) and SVGAGI (CDR2) are obtained from the germline V gene (reference sequence). Trimming leaves V shorter by 5 bases and J shorter by 7 bases, with the junction holding 10 bases beyond the gene matches. The CDR3 covers 16 residues, taking in both the cysteine and the phenylalanine. Only CDR3 DNA remains: 48 bases, in frame from the first base. What was sequenced was blood. This sequence originates from a woman between 35 and 50 years old in good health. In this chain, TRBV6-6 is recombined with TRBJ2-1; 11 central nucleotides agree with TRBD2. The nucleotides are TGTGCCAGCAGTGGACAAACTAGCGGGAGTATAAATGAGCAGTTCTTC. Translated, this is CASSGQTSGSINEQFF.